This T cell receptor beta chain stems from a study of shared clonotypes between healthy human individuals (dated by TCRdb to 2020 to 2021). Context from the whole study: The cohort included three men and a couple of women between 18 and 49 years of age. To increase sequencing depth and limit assay-specific biases, different laboratories used diverse techniques to prepare libraries and sequence TCR repertoires. Per donor, three plates each were used for CD4 naive and CD4 memory, two for CD8 naive, and one for CD8 memory. The study deeply sequenced blood TCR repertoires of about 5 healthy adults to estimate repertoire size and the extent of clonotype sharing between individuals. Each donor's leukapheresis produced roughly between roughly 0.9 and 9 billion PBMCs.

V is clipped by 7 bases and J by 2 bases, and the sequence between their germline boundaries is 9 bases long. Counted from cysteine to phenylalanine, this CDR3 has 13 amino acids. Of all the DNA, just the CDR3 is kept, 39 bases in frame from base 1. CDR1 is given as MDHEN and CDR2 as SYDVKM, both from the germline V gene. Using the deep immunoSEQ assay, TCR CDR3 regions were amplified from genomic DNA by multiplex PCR. Genomic DNA extracted from each cell subset was distributed evenly over all wells of several immunoSEQ 96-well plates, and each plate served as one replicate. For sorted subsets, each replicate PCR was loaded with approximately 190 ng genomic DNA, equivalent to about 30,000 T cell genomes. Purified libraries were quantified with a Qubit 3.0 fluorometer, sized on a Bioanalyzer 2100, and re-quantified with the KAPA Library Quantification kit. A separate single-read 150-cycle Illumina NextSeq 550 flow cell was used to sequence each immunoSEQ 96-well plate. Processing in the source paper ran as follows. Because the immunoSEQ output included only junctional sequences and no quality scores, the filtering could not be the same as the filtering used for full-length reads. Sequences were annotated with PyIR, a Python wrapper for IgBLAST v1.9, using IMGT germline references to assign V/J genes and CDR3. Reads with weak V/J assignments (E-value above 1e-6), missing CDR3, stop codons, out-of-frame junctions, or ambiguous translated residues were removed. A V3J clonotype was defined by an identical inferred V gene, J gene, and CDR3 amino acid sequence. The percentage overlap between two repertoires was calculated by dividing the number of shared unique clonotypes by the size of the smaller repertoire. Three approaches were used to assess repertoire richness: RTK rarefaction, the Chao1 estimator, and Recon v2.1 estimates of unobserved clonotypes. Generation probabilities for all TCRbeta clonotypes obtained by the gDNA method from a few donors were computed using OLGA. TCRdb's version of the immuneACCESS table is confined to in-frame rearrangements and falls short of the full clone set. An unresolved V gene accounts for under half of the shortfall where checked; the remainder is of unknown origin. V, J and clone size reflect that table, while D and trimming were determined from the DNA. The sample data list 2.5 million or so clones, and around 94% of these were observed just once. The ten largest make up about 0.13% of the sample.

As concerns this clone: Its antigen target is currently unknown. Base qualities are not at hand, and no much larger clone is one base apart.

General study outcomes and caveats: Compared with non-shared clonotypes, clonotypes shared by all four sorted-subset donors had higher generation probabilities. The genetic and exposure-history diversity represented was limited by the small number of donors. Naive subsets generally had larger estimated clonotype richness than memory subsets did. When a few donors were compared, the shared fraction of clonotypes was about 5.4% for naive CD4, over 3% for naive CD8, more than 2% for memory CD4, and less than 0.5% for memory CD8. Sampling was restricted to blood, and TCR repertoires in tissues likely differ from the TCR repertoires found in blood. Even with the large sequencing depth, rarefaction of the sorted-subset datasets indicated that sequencing was incomplete. Pairwise subsampling indicated that sequencing depth was expected to affect the degree of clonotype sharing among donors.

Healthy HIV-negative adults with no recently reported acute infections or vaccinations were included as donors. Only Caucasian adults living in Nashville, Tennessee, USA were represented among the donors. CD4+ T cells were enriched through magnetic negative selection, after which naive cells were positively selected on CD45RA and the remaining negative fraction served as the memory subset. After blood collection by leukapheresis, PBMCs were isolated using Ficoll-Histopaque density gradient centrifugation and then cryopreserved in the vapor phase of liquid nitrogen. Purity and quantity of every magnetically sorted T cell population were checked by analytical flow cytometry. Genomic DNA was isolated from each sorted fraction and quantified by UV absorbance on a Nanodrop 2000c.

Recombination joined TRBV28 with TRBJ1-3, with the D gene not clear enough to name. This TCR was recovered from a man aged 18-30 years in good health. Sequences were obtained from naive CD4+ T cells sorted from blood. The cell subset or site label corresponds to: CD45RA+ positively selected. The nucleotides read TGTGCCAGCACGCGGCCAGCTGGAAACACCATATATTTT. This sequence encodes CASTRPAGNTIYF. The full variable domain, completed from the reference TRBV28 and TRBJ1-3 proteins outside the CDR3, reads DVKVTQSSRYLVKRTGEKVFLECVQDMDHENMFWYRQDPGLGLRLIYFSYDVKMKEKGDIPEGYSVSREKKERFSLILESASTNQTSMYLCASTRPAGNTIYFGEGSWLTVV.